Included here is one T cell receptor (beta chain) sequence, with context. Antigen: not known. These data come from a study of metastatic and nonmetastatic thyroid tumors. Study overall: From malignant and benign thyroid patients, repertoires in blood and in tumor or nodule tissue were compared.

With MiXCR, TCRdb reprocessed the PCR reads. This sample has some 17,000 clones, with approximately 27% found just once. Germline V gene data show CDR1 as MDHEN and CDR2 as SYDVKM. V lost 3 bases and J 6 bases, leaving 9 bases between the germline ends. The CDR3 length is 14 residues. No patient received treatment before thyroid surgery. Broader study findings: According to reports, the diversity of TCR beta was significantly higher in malignant thyroid tumors than in benign nodules, and this held in both blood and tumor samples.

The chain links TRBV28 to TRBJ1-6; D ambiguous. Sample: tumor tissue. This clonotype was obtained from a female donor with papillary thyroid cancer or a benign thyroid nodule (not recorded which). Some clones in this sample may be carry-over from other donors' samples. CDR3 loop: CASSLTPINSPLHF. CDR3 nucleotide sequence: TGTGCCAGCAGTTTGACCCCGATTAATTCACCCCTCCACTTT.